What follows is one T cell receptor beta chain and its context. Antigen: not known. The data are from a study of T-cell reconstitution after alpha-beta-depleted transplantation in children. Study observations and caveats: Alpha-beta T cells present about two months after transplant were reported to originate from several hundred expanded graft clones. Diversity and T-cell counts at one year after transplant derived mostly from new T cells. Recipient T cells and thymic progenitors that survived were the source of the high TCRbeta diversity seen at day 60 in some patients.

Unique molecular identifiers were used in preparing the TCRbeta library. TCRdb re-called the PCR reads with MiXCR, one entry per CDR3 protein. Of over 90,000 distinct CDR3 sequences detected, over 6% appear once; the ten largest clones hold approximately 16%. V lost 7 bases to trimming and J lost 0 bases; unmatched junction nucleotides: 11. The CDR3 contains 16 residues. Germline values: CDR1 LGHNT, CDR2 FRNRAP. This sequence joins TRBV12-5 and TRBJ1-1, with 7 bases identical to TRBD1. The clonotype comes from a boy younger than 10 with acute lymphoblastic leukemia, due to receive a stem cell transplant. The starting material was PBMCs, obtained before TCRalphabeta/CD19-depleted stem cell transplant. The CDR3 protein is CASEGARGQLNTEAFF. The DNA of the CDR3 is TGTGCTAGTGAAGGGGCTAGGGGACAGTTGAACACTGAAGCTTTCTTT.